The entry below describes one T cell receptor beta chain. This specimen belongs to a study of blood T cell repertoires in COVID-19. Across the whole study: Sites across the United States, Italy and Spain contributed samples from acute and convalescent COVID-19. In each case, the material was cDNA or gDNA derived from T cells, B-cell-depleted T cells, or PBMCs.

Source study methods: From reference gene primer amplification, estimates of nucleated cell counts were derived. Sequenced by immunoSEQ multiplex PCR; TCRdb stores in-frame clones only, minus some. The V and J calls and clone size are taken from that table; D and trimming were inferred from the DNA. Altogether more than 150,000 clones are present, around four fifths being singletons, with the ten largest covering over 10%. The CDR3 has 14 amino acids. V lost 6 bases and J 8 bases, leaving 17 bases between the germline ends. CDR1 and CDR2 (germline): MNHEY, SVGAGI. The source material was peripheral blood. The chain joins TRBV6-5 to TRBJ2-4; possibly TRBD2 for D (6 bases). The source of this sequence is a man aged 70 or older who had recovered from COVID-19. The CDR3 loop reads CASRPGVGGDIQYF. For the CDR3, the DNA is TGTGCCAGCAGGCCTGGGGTGGGGGGAGACATTCAGTACTTC.